The 30 T cell receptor beta chains below come from one sample, sequenced in a study of cytomegalovirus exposure and HLA in healthy donors. 13 Jbeta primers and 60 Vbeta primers were used for the PCR. TCRdb keeps only in-frame clones here, not all; method: immunoSEQ multiplex PCR. The sample has about 120,000 clones, 81% seen once. The sample taken for sequencing was PBMCs. Receptors originate from a woman aged 40 to 50 in good health and CMV-seronegative.

V gene TRBV30 combines with J gene TRBJ1-2; D unresolved. Germline V gene lookup returns CDR1 GTSNPN and CDR2 SVGIG (reference sequence). The ends were cut back, 0 bases at V and 0 bases at J, with 2 bases in the middle. The CDR3 loop spans 12 amino acids. In DNA form, the CDR3 reads TGTGCCTGGAGTGTCTCTAACTATGGCTACACCTTC. Translation gives CAWSVSNYGYTF. Drawing the rest from reference TRBV30 and TRBJ1-2, the complete variable domain is SQTIHQWPATLVQPVGSPLSLECTVEGTSNPNLYWYRQAAGRGLQLLFYSVGIGQISSEVPQNLSASRPQDRQFILSSKKLLLSDSGFYLCAWSVSNYGYTFGSGTRLTVV.

The chain recombines TRBV27 with TRBJ2-1; a possible D gene is TRBD2 (5 bases). The CDR3 spans 14 residues. Trimming took off 2 bases at V and 9 bases at J, with 14 bases between the two ends. The V gene's germline CDR1 is MNHEY and CDR2 SMNVEV (reference sequence). CDR3 amino acids: CASSLSSGGGEQFF. DNA for the CDR3: TGTGCCAGCAGTTTAAGTAGTGGAGGAGGTGAGCAGTTCTTC.

This clone was counted a few times. The chain is built from TRBV10-3 and TRBJ1-2, with D perhaps matching TRBD1 (6 bases). Trimming shortened V by 4 bases and J by 6 bases, and 15 bases separated the two germline ends. Germline V gene data show CDR1 as ENHRY and CDR2 as SYGVKD. This CDR3 contains 14 residues. CDR3 DNA sequence: TGTGCCATCAGTGGTGCAGGGGATTTCCATGGCTACACCTTC. This gives the protein CAISGAGDFHGYTF.

Notes on this clone: Other DNA sequences within the sample encode an identical CDR3. V gene TRBV7-8 combines with J gene TRBJ2-7, with 8 bases identical to TRBD1. Germline V gene sequence: CDR1 SGHVS, CDR2 FQNEAQ. The CDR3 length is 14 residues. The V segment lost 3 bases and the J segment 4 bases; nucleotides outside the gene matches: 5. For the CDR3, the DNA is TGTGCCAGCAGCTTGAACAGACAGGGGTACGAGCAGTACTTC. Its translation is CASSLNRQGYEQYF.

The rearrangement links TRBV19 to TRBJ1-1; 10 bases align to TRBD1. CDR3 size: 14 residues. Germline CDR1 LNHDA, CDR2 SQIVND (reference sequence). The V segment lost 7 bases and the J segment 8 bases; nucleotides outside the gene matches: 10. Here the CDR3 reads CASTLTGGLQEAFF. CDR3 DNA: TGTGCCAGTACCCTGACAGGGGGCCTACAGGAAGCTTTCTTT.

CDR3 protein: CASSLGLAGATDTQYF. CDR3 nucleotides: TGTGCCAGCAGCCTCGGACTAGCGGGAGCCACAGATACGCAGTATTTT. This chain uses TRBV7-8 with TRBJ2-3, with 13 nucleotides matching TRBD2. CDR1 is SGHVS and CDR2 is FQNEAQ in the germline V gene. V lost 5 bases, J lost 2 bases, and 4 bases stayed unmatched. The CDR3 sequence is 16 residues long.

This chain uses TRBV5-6 with TRBJ1-6; a weak D match, TRBD1 (5 bases). V shed 1 base and J shed 6 bases, with 11 bases lying between them. CDR1 SGHDT and CDR2 YYEEEE come from the germline V gene. The CDR3 runs to 15 residues. In DNA, the CDR3 is TGTGCCAGCAGCTTGCCCGGGGGAGGTAATTCACCCCTCCACTTT. Its translation is CASSLPGGGNSPLHF.

The chain links TRBV29-1 to TRBJ2-7; 11 bases match TRBD2. Germline CDR1 is SQVTM and CDR2 is ANQGSEA. The CDR3 is 12 residues long. V was clipped by 6 bases and J by 6 bases; unmatched bases: 4. The CDR3 DNA reads TGCAGCGTGACTAGCGGGAACGTCGAGCAGTACTTC. Its protein is CSVTSGNVEQYF.

V and J are TRBV28 and TRBJ2-7; the match to TRBD2 covers 9 bases. Germline CDR1 reads MDHEN; CDR2 reads SYDVKM. The length of the CDR3 is 14 residues. V was pared by 6 bases and J by 4 bases, with 7 bases of the junction left unmatched. The CDR3 DNA follows: TGTGCCAGCAGCCGTAGCGGGAGATCGTACGAGCAGTACTTC. Encoded protein: CASSRSGRSYEQYF.

This clone occurred once. The sample carries other DNA sequences with the same CDR3. The gene calls are TRBV19 and TRBJ2-2; D might be TRBD1 (6 bases). This CDR3 has 14 amino acids. Germline CDR1 reads LNHDA; CDR2 reads SQIVND (reference sequence). The V and J ends lost 4 bases and 1 base respectively, with 7 bases between them. CDR3 coding DNA: TGTGCCAGTAGTACGGACAGGAACACCGGGGAGCTGTTTTTT. Residues: CASSTDRNTGELFF.

This chain links TRBV11-3 with TRBJ2-3; 10 nucleotides match TRBD2. The CDR3 contains 17 residues. The V gene's germline CDR1 is SGHNT and CDR2 YENEEA. The V gene end was trimmed by 4 bases and the J gene end by 6 bases; junction bases not matched to a gene: 13. This CDR3 reads CASSSRSGGTLGDTQYF. The DNA for the CDR3 is TGTGCCAGCAGCTCCCGTAGCGGGGGGACTCTTGGGGATACGCAGTATTTT. Full variable domain (missing parts from reference TRBV11-3 and TRBJ2-3): EAGVVQSPRYKIIEKKQPVAFWCNPISGHNTLYWYLQNLGQGPELLIRYENEEAVDDSQLPKDRFSAERLKGVDSTLKIQPAELGDSAVYLCASSSRSGGTLGDTQYFGPGTRLTVL.

The chain couples TRBV7-8 to TRBJ1-1, with D unclear. CDR3 length: 15 residues. V gave up 0 bases and J gave up 0 bases, with 8 bases separating them. In germline, CDR1 is SGHVS, CDR2 FQNEAQ. The CDR3 loop reads CASSLARQLNTEAFF. CDR3 bases: TGTGCCAGCAGCTTAGCGAGGCAGCTGAACACTGAAGCTTTCTTT.

V is TRBV18 and J is TRBJ1-2, with TRBD1 as a possible D gene (6 bases). V dropped 6 bases and J dropped 6 bases, with 23 bases sitting between them. The CDR3 is 16 amino acids. CDR1 and CDR2 from the germline V gene are KGHSH and LQKENI. CDR3 nucleotide sequence: TGTGCCAGCTCTAGACTGAATTACGGACAGAACAATGGCTACACCTTC. This gives the protein CASSRLNYGQNNGYTF.

This clone has only a few counts. The V call is TRBV5-6, the J call TRBJ1-1, with D possibly matching TRBD1 (6 bases). CDR3 length equals 14 residues. Per the germline V gene, CDR1 is SGHDT and CDR2 is YYEEEE. The V end was cut by 3 bases, the J end by 1 base, with 10 bases between. The CDR3 protein is CASSSTGTNTEAFF. The CDR3 DNA follows: TGTGCCAGCAGCTCGACAGGAACGAACACTGAAGCTTTCTTT. The full variable domain, completed using reference TRBV5-6 and TRBJ1-1, is DAGVTQSPTHLIKTRGQQVTLRCSPKSGHDTVSWYQQALGQGPQFIFQYYEEEERQRGNFPDRFSGHQFPNYSSELNVNALLLGDSALYLCASSSTGTNTEAFFGQGTRLTVV.

This chain connects TRBV30 to TRBJ2-7; D is unclear. The length of the CDR3 is 14 residues. Deletions cut 4 bases from V and 0 bases from J, with 13 bases between. Germline CDR1 is GTSNPN and CDR2 is SVGIG (reference sequence). CDR3 sequence reads: CAWMYLLFSYEQYF. The CDR3 DNA reads as TGTGCCTGGATGTATCTGCTATTCTCCTACGAGCAGTACTTC. Together with reference TRBV30 and TRBJ2-7, the CDR3 gives the full variable domain: SQTIHQWPATLVQPVGSPLSLECTVEGTSNPNLYWYRQAAGRGLQLLFYSVGIGQISSEVPQNLSASRPQDRQFILSSKKLLLSDSGFYLCAWMYLLFSYEQYFGPGTRLTVT.

The chain combines TRBV27 with TRBJ2-1; possibly TRBD2 for D (6 bases). Trimming pared 6 bases from V and 1 base from J, leaving 13 bases between. CDR3 length equals 15 residues. Germline V lookup: CDR1 MNHEY, CDR2 SMNVEV (reference sequence). The CDR3: CASRSLANSYNEQFF. The CDR3 DNA is TGTGCCAGCAGATCCCTAGCGAATTCCTACAATGAGCAGTTCTTC.

V is TRBV12-5 and J is TRBJ1-5, with 7 positions matching TRBD1. The CDR3 has 14 residues. From germline, CDR1 is LGHNT and CDR2 FRNRAP. Trimming took 5 bases from V and 4 from J; bases not matched to a gene: 5. CDR3 protein: CASGTGQINQPQHF. The CDR3 DNA is TGTGCTAGTGGTACGGGACAGATTAATCAGCCCCAGCATTTT.

This chain uses TRBV18 with TRBJ1-1; D perhaps matches TRBD1 (6 bases). Trimming stripped 2 bases from V and 7 bases from J, with 17 bases between. This CDR3 has 15 residues. Germline CDR1 KGHSH, CDR2 LQKENI. CDR3 sequence: CASSPARGAQGEAFF. The DNA for the CDR3 is TGTGCCAGCTCACCAGCTCGGGGGGCGCAAGGTGAAGCTTTCTTT. Full variable domain (remainder filled in from reference TRBV18 and TRBJ1-1): NAGVMQNPRHLVRRRGQEARLRCSPMKGHSHVYWYRQLPEEGLKFMVYLQKENIIDESGMPKERFSAEFPKEGPSILRIQQVVRGDSAAYFCASSPARGAQGEAFFGQGTRLTVV.

The rearrangement links TRBV6-5 to TRBJ2-2; weak D call: TRBD2 (5 bases). Trimming pared 2 bases from V and 3 bases from J, leaving 13 bases between. In germline, CDR1 is MNHEY, CDR2 SVGAGI. This CDR3 spans 16 amino acids. DNA for the CDR3: TGTGCCAGCAGTTACGACTACCATGACTACACCGGGGAGCTGTTTTTT. As protein: CASSYDYHDYTGELFF.

The chain links TRBV7-3 to TRBJ2-1; 9 positions agree with TRBD2. The V gene end was trimmed by 5 bases and the J gene end by 8 bases; junction bases not matched to a gene: 7. The germline V gene has CDR1 SGHTA and CDR2 FQGTGA. The length of the CDR3 is 14 residues. This CDR3 reads CASSRAGGPHEQFF. In nucleotides, the CDR3 is TGTGCCAGCAGCAGGGCGGGAGGGCCACATGAGCAGTTCTTC.

The chain joins TRBV2 to TRBJ2-3; 11 bases match TRBD2. J lost 5 bases, V lost 6 bases, and 7 bases had no gene match. The CDR3 totals 15 residues. Germline V CDR1 and CDR2: SNHLY, FYNNEI. CDR3 amino acids: CASRGTSGGGDTQYF. CDR3 nucleotide sequence: TGTGCCAGCAGGGGTACTAGCGGGGGAGGAGATACGCAGTATTTT.

V and J are TRBV7-9 and TRBJ2-3, with TRBD2 matching over 14 bases. V dropped 5 bases and J dropped 4; count of bases not matched to a gene: 2. Germline-derived CDR1 and CDR2 are SEHNR and FQNEAQ (reference sequence). This CDR3 is built from 15 residues. The CDR3 DNA sequence: TGTGCCAGCAGCCCGGGACTAGCGGGGGCAGATACGCAGTATTTT. The encoded protein is CASSPGLAGADTQYF.

The J gene is TRBJ2-3, the V gene TRBV7-9, with TRBD1 as a possible D gene (6 bases). In germline, CDR1 is SEHNR, CDR2 FQNEAQ (reference sequence). V was cut by 5 bases and J by 2 bases, with 11 bases left in between. The CDR3 is 14 amino acids. The CDR3 DNA reads TGTGCCAGCAGCCGGACAGAATACACAGATACGCAGTATTTT. Translated, it gives CASSRTEYTDTQYF.

Worth noting for this clone: The junction and the germline gene differ at one end; a read error may be behind it. The J gene is TRBJ2-3, the V gene TRBV7-9; 7 bases are shared with TRBD2. This CDR3 comprises 13 residues. The V gene's germline CDR1 is SEHNR and CDR2 FQNEAQ (reference sequence). The CDR3 DNA reads as TGTTCCAGCAGCTCCCCGGGGGGAGATACGCAGTATTTT. Protein: CSSSSPGGDTQYF.

This sequence joins TRBV6-6 and TRBJ1-2, with D unclear. V shed 5 bases and J shed 6 bases, with 16 bases lying between them. The CDR3 has 14 amino acids. Germline-derived CDR1 and CDR2 are MNHNY and SVGAGI (reference sequence). The CDR3 DNA is TGTGCCAGCAGTACGTCCGATGGCAGGAATGGCTACACCTTC. It translates to CASSTSDGRNGYTF.

As DNA, the CDR3 is TGTGCCAGCAGTTGGCAGGGACTAGCCTCCGGCGAGCAGTACTTC. It yields the protein CASSWQGLASGEQYF. The chain is built from TRBV11-2 and TRBJ2-7, with 9 bases lining up with TRBD2. The CDR3 is made up of 15 amino acids. The germline V gene encodes CDR1 SGHAT and CDR2 FQNNGV. J gave up 6 bases and V 6 bases, and 12 bases lay outside the gene matches.

V and J are TRBV14 and TRBJ1-3; D perhaps matches TRBD1 (6 bases). Trimming removed 4 bases at V and 2 bases at J, with 12 bases between. In germline, CDR1 is SGHDN, CDR2 FVKESK. This CDR3 contains 15 residues. CDR3 DNA: TGTGCCAGCAGCCCGCAGGGGACCCCTGGAAACACCATATATTTT. It codes for CASSPQGTPGNTIYF.

The chain is built from TRBV5-1 and TRBJ2-3; the D gene is possibly TRBD2 (5 bases). CDR3 length: 14 amino acids. The ends were cut back, 0 bases at V and 3 bases at J, with 8 bases in the middle. Germline assignment: CDR1 SGHRS and CDR2 YFSETQ. CDR3 region: CASSLVSGTDTQYF. For the CDR3, the DNA is TGCGCCAGCAGCTTGGTCAGCGGAACAGATACGCAGTATTTT.

The rearrangement uses TRBV18 and TRBJ1-2; D is possibly TRBD1 (6 bases). The CDR3 totals 13 residues. Germline V gene data show CDR1 as KGHSH and CDR2 as LQKENI. Deletions cut 8 bases from V and 0 bases from J, with 10 bases between. CDR3 protein: CASKTGANYGYTF. CDR3 DNA: TGTGCCAGCAAGACAGGAGCTAACTATGGCTACACCTTC.

CDR3 residues: CASSQGTRTYSNQPQHF. In DNA form, the CDR3 reads TGCGCCAGCAGCCAGGGAACACGGACTTATAGCAATCAGCCCCAGCATTTT. The rearrangement links TRBV4-1 to TRBJ1-5; no reliable D call. Trimming took off 3 bases at V and 0 bases at J, with 15 bases between the two ends. This CDR3 has 17 residues. The germline V gene has CDR1 MGHRA and CDR2 YSYEKL.